The 16 T cell receptor beta chains presented below share a single source sample, sequenced in a study of T-cell reconstitution after alpha-beta-depleted transplantation in children. Unique molecular identifiers were incorporated into the prepared TCRbeta library. TCRdb re-derived calls from the PCR reads in MiXCR, one entry per CDR3 protein. The repertoire consists of approximately 500,000 distinct CDR3 sequences, with about 10% occurring once and the leading ten covering around 2%. Sequenced material: PBMCs, taken before TCRalphabeta/CD19-depleted stem cell transplant. All receptors come from a child aged 2 to 10 with inherited bone marrow failure, due to receive a stem cell transplant.

A remark on this clonotype: This may arise from a read error, as a much more abundant clone is one base away. CDR3 nucleotides: TGTGCCAGCAGTTACTCTTGGTCACAGCCCCAGCATTTT. Encoded protein: CASSYSWSQPQHF. The rearrangement links TRBV6-6 to TRBJ1-5; D not resolved. V was shortened by 0 bases and J by 7 bases, with 7 bases between the two germline ends. There are 13 residues in the CDR3. Per the germline V gene, CDR1 is MNHNY and CDR2 is SVGAGI (reference sequence).

A remark on this clonotype: With a much larger clone just one base away, this may be a read error. The genes are TRBV6-2 or TRBV6-3 and TRBJ2-3; TRBD2 matches 10 bases. This CDR3 contains 20 residues. Germline CDR1 and CDR2: MNHEY and SVGEGT. The J segment lost 1 base and the V segment lost 7 bases, leaving 20 bases of the junction unmatched. In DNA, the CDR3 is TGTGCCAGCACCCAGAGGACTAGCGGAGAGAGGTGGTCGGGCACAGATACGCAGTATTTT. Its protein product is CASTQRTSGERWSGTDTQYF.

Many counts were recorded for this clonotype. The rearrangement links TRBV5-6 to TRBJ2-1; D may be TRBD2 (7 bases). The V and J ends lost 5 bases and 8 bases respectively, with 23 bases between them. The CDR3 extends over 16 amino acids. The V gene's germline CDR1 is SGHDT and CDR2 YYEEEE. The CDR3 DNA is TGTGCCAGCAGTTCAGGAGGGGGAGGGGCCATACATGAGCAGTTCTTC. Protein sequence: CASSSGGGGAIHEQFF. The whole variable domain, filled in from reference TRBV5-6 and TRBJ2-1, reads DAGVTQSPTHLIKTRGQQVTLRCSPKSGHDTVSWYQQALGQGPQFIFQYYEEEERQRGNFPDRFSGHQFPNYSSELNVNALLLGDSALYLCASSSGGGGAIHEQFFGPGTRLTVL.

This chain connects TRBV6-5 to TRBJ1-1, with no clear D. Germline V gene data show CDR1 as MNHEY and CDR2 as SVGAGI. The germline V and J ends were trimmed by 2 bases and 0 bases, with 7 bases remaining between them. The CDR3 consists of 14 residues. The CDR3 region is CASSYGYLNTEAFF. CDR3 DNA sequence: TGTGCCAGCAGTTACGGATACCTGAACACTGAAGCTTTCTTT.

A remark on this clonotype: A much larger clone lies one base from this, so it may be a read error. V gene TRBV2 combines with J gene TRBJ1-1; D perhaps matches TRBD1 (5 bases). This CDR3 is 13 amino acids long. V lost 3 bases to trimming and J lost 1 base, with 6 bases between them. CDR1 and CDR2 from the germline V gene are SNHLY and FYNNEI. The CDR3 reads CASSDQGNTEAFF. Here the CDR3 DNA reads TGTGCCAGCAGTGACCAGGGGAACACTGAAGCTTTCTTT.

Notes on this clonotype: One junction end does not reproduce the germline sequence, and a read error may be involved. The rearrangement joins TRBV5-1 to TRBJ2-5; D gene ambiguous. CDR3 size: 15 residues. Per germline, CDR1 SGHRS and CDR2 YFSETQ. The CDR3, as DNA: TGCGCCAGCAGCTCCCAGGCCCCACCCCAGGAGACCCATTACTTC. This translates into CASSSQAPPQETHYF. Supplemented by reference TRBV5-1 and TRBJ2-5, the full variable domain reads KAGVTQTPRYLIKTRGQQVTLSCSPISGHRSVSWYQQTPGQGLQFLFEYFSETQRNKGNFPGRFSGRQFSNSRSEMNVSTLELGDSALYLCASSSQAPPQETHYFGPGTRLLVL.

Ten or more counts support this clonotype. V is TRBV4-3 and J is TRBJ2-2; 8 bases line up with TRBD1. Germline V gives CDR1 LGHNA, CDR2 YSLEER. The V segment lost 2 bases and the J segment 7 bases; nucleotides outside the gene matches: 9. The CDR3 extends over 16 amino acids. CDR3 DNA: TGCGCCAGCAGCCAACTCCCGGGACAGGTAGACGGGGAGCTGTTTTTT. Residues: CASSQLPGQVDGELFF.

Ten or more counts support this clonotype. The V and J genes are TRBV6-6 and TRBJ2-1; D is unclear. In germline, CDR1 is MNHNY, CDR2 SVGAGI (reference sequence). V was clipped by 8 bases and J by 9 bases, with 14 bases between them. The CDR3 covers 12 residues. The CDR3 DNA sequence: TGTGCCAGCGCCCGTTGGTCGGGTGAGCAGTTCTTC. Its translation: CASARWSGEQFF.

This clonotype was detected ten times or more. The chain couples TRBV6-2 or TRBV6-3 to TRBJ2-7; TRBD1 matches at 8 bases. The CDR3 has 16 residues. V was pared by 0 bases and J by 2 bases, with 6 bases of the junction left unmatched. The germline CDR1 and CDR2 sequences are MNHEY and SVGEGT. CDR3 sequence reads: CASSYSPWTGTYEQYF. CDR3 bases: TGTGCCAGCAGTTACTCGCCTTGGACAGGGACCTACGAGCAGTACTTC.

This clonotype came up many times. The chain uses TRBV7-8 and TRBJ2-3, with unresolved D. V lost 4 bases to trimming and J lost 2 bases, with 7 bases between them. This CDR3 comprises 13 residues. The germline V gene encodes CDR1 SGHVS and CDR2 FQNEAQ. The CDR3 is CASSYLNTDTQYF. CDR3 coding DNA: TGTGCCAGCAGCTACCTTAACACAGATACGCAGTATTTT.

This clonotype was observed many times. The rearrangement uses TRBV5-6 and TRBJ2-3; 7 bases line up with TRBD2. After removal of 2 bases from V and 2 bases from J, the junction contained 5 bases not matched to a gene. CDR1 is SGHDT and CDR2 is YYEEEE in the germline V gene. The CDR3 runs 15 residues. DNA for the CDR3: TGTGCCAGCAGCTTTTCTCTAGCGGCCACAGATACGCAGTATTTT. Protein: CASSFSLAATDTQYF.

This clonotype was found many times. V is TRBV7-6 and J is TRBJ2-7; no reliable D call. There are 13 residues in the CDR3. V was pared by 1 base and J by 3 bases, with 7 bases between. The germline V gene encodes CDR1 SGHVS and CDR2 FNYEAQ. The CDR3 here is CASSLGVNYEQYF. Written as DNA, the CDR3 is TGTGCCAGCAGCTTAGGGGTAAACTACGAGCAGTACTTC.

This clonotype was recorded at least ten times. This chain links TRBV20-1 with TRBJ2-7; D is possibly TRBD2 (5 bases). Germline V lookup: CDR1 DFQATT, CDR2 SNEGSKA (reference sequence). Deletions cut 1 base from V and 2 bases from J, with 21 bases between. The CDR3 spans 17 residues. The CDR3 region is CSARVEDRRSLTYEQYF. In DNA form, the CDR3 reads TGCAGTGCTAGAGTGGAGGACCGAAGATCCCTTACCTACGAGCAGTACTTC.

Here the CDR3 DNA reads TGCAGTGCTGATCGACTGGAGAACACCGGGGAGCTGTTTTTT. Translation: CSADRLENTGELFF. The chain joins TRBV20-1 to TRBJ2-2; D ambiguous. The CDR3 is made up of 14 amino acids. CDR1 is DFQATT and CDR2 is SNEGSKA in the germline V gene (reference sequence). Trimming took off 5 bases at V and 1 base at J, with 11 bases between the two ends.

The CDR3 region is CASSRIAGGPQETQYF. CDR3 nucleotides: TGTGCCAGCAGTCGAATAGCGGGAGGACCCCAAGAGACCCAGTACTTC. V gene TRBV7-9 combines with J gene TRBJ2-5; 10 bases align to TRBD2. Losses at the gene ends were 6 bases for V and 1 base for J; bases not matched to a gene: 8. CDR3 length: 16 residues. CDR1 SEHNR and CDR2 FQNEAQ come from the germline V gene (reference sequence).

This clonotype was detected ten times or more. J is TRBJ2-7 and V is TRBV20-1, with D perhaps TRBD2 (5 bases). From germline, CDR1 is DFQATT and CDR2 SNEGSKA (reference sequence). This CDR3 region has 13 residues. V shed 1 base and J shed 0 bases, with 7 bases lying between them. CDR3 amino acids: CSARGLASYEQYF. The CDR3 DNA follows: TGCAGTGCTAGAGGGCTAGCCTCCTACGAGCAGTACTTC.